A selection of T cell receptor beta chains follows, all from one sample in a study of beta chain features in type 1 diabetes. Clones were read by immunoSEQ multiplex PCR, and TCRdb kept only the in-frame ones, dropping some. The sample consists of 120,000 to 150,000 clones, approximately 9.8% of them appearing once. Sequencing input: central memory CD4+ T cells from blood. The receptors were gathered from a woman aged 40 to 49 in good health. The CDR3 runs from the conserved cysteine through the conserved F or W. Fields, in order: V gene, D gene, J gene, clone size, CDR3 DNA, CDR3 protein. The D gene is left open where the match is weak. For some rows the clone size is stated as once, few or many, or as a class when expanded; others skip it.

TRBV6-5	TRBD2	TRBJ2-7	.	TGTGCCAGCAGTCCACTTAGCGGGGGGGCCTACGAGCAGTACTTC	CASSPLSGGAYEQYF
TRBV19	.	TRBJ2-1	few	TGTGCCAGTAGTGTCCAATACAGGGATGAGCAGTTCTTC	CASSVQYRDEQFF
TRBV7-2	TRBD1	TRBJ1-5	few	TGTGCCAGCAGCTTACAGGGGGAGAATCAGCCCCAGCATTTT	CASSLQGENQPQHF
TRBV27	.	TRBJ2-7	few	TGTGCCAGCAGTTCCCCGGGACACTCCTACGAGCAGTACTTC	CASSSPGHSYEQYF
TRBV15	TRBD1	TRBJ2-1	.	TGTGCCACCAGCAGATTAGGGGGCACGGGGAATGAGCAGTTCTTC	CATSRLGGTGNEQFF
TRBV6-1	TRBD2	TRBJ2-5	.	TGTGCCAGCAGTCGAAGCGGGGAGCAAGAGACCCAGTACTTC	CASSRSGEQETQYF
TRBV19	TRBD1	TRBJ1-1	many	TGTGCCTCTCTGAGGGACAGAAACACTGAAGCTTTCTTT	CASLRDRNTEAFF
TRBV6-5	TRBD1	TRBJ2-1	.	TGTGCCAGCAGTTACCACACGACAGGGTTGAATGAGCAGTTCTTC	CASSYHTTGLNEQFF
TRBV7-8	TRBD1	TRBJ2-5	few	TGTGCCAGCAGCTTAGCCACAGGGGGCGGGCAAGAGACCCAGTACTTC	CASSLATGGGQETQYF
TRBV18	TRBD1	TRBJ2-1	.	TGTGCCAGCTCACCACGGGCAGGGGGCAAGGACAATGAGCAGTTCTTC	CASSPRAGGKDNEQFF
TRBV11-2	.	TRBJ2-5	few	TGTGCCAGCAGCTTTTCAGGGGAGGAGACCCAGTACTTC	CASSFSGEETQYF
TRBV5-6	TRBD1	TRBJ2-3	few	TGTGCCAGCAGCGTATCCGGGACAGGGTACACAGATACGCAGTATTTT	CASSVSGTGYTDTQYF
TRBV19	TRBD2	TRBJ2-3	.	TGTGCCAGTAGTATGACTAGCGGGGGCACAGATACGCAGTATTTT	CASSMTSGGTDTQYF
TRBV7-8	.	TRBJ1-1	few	TGTGCCAGCACCCTTAGTCCAAACACTGAAGCTTTCTTT	CASTLSPNTEAFF
TRBV7-9	.	TRBJ2-2	many	TGTGCCAGCCTGATGGGCGCGAAAAACACCGGGGAGCTGTTTTTT	CASLMGAKNTGELFF